One sample yielded the 25 T cell receptor beta chains listed below, sequenced in a study of cytomegalovirus exposure and HLA in healthy donors. PCR used 60 Vbeta primers and 13 Jbeta primers. Sequencing used immunoSEQ multiplex PCR; TCRdb keeps in-frame clones, though not all of them. The sample has over 150,000 clones; roughly 80% are singletons. Sequencing input: PBMCs. The receptors were sampled from a human donor in good health.

This chain links TRBV7-2 with TRBJ1-6; no clear D. Germline lookup yields CDR1 SGHTA and CDR2 FQGNSA. Trimming removed 2 bases at V and 7 bases at J, with 9 bases between. The CDR3 spans 14 residues. The CDR3 DNA reads as TGTGCCAGCAGCTTAACAGCCAGCAATTCACCCCTCCACTTT. Amino acid sequence: CASSLTASNSPLHF.

Only one count was recorded for this clone. The V gene is TRBV12-5, the J gene TRBJ1-6; tentative D call: TRBD1 (5 bases). Germline V lookup: CDR1 LGHNT, CDR2 FRNRAP. The CDR3 extends over 14 amino acids. V was cut by 3 bases and J by 10 bases, with 13 bases left in between. CDR3 bases: TGTGCTAGTGGTTTCGAAGGGGCAGGATCACCCCTCCACTTT. Amino acids: CASGFEGAGSPLHF.

The V call is TRBV11-3, the J call TRBJ2-7; D is perhaps TRBD1 (7 bases). This CDR3 is 15 amino acids long. The germline V and J ends were trimmed by 6 bases and 2 bases, with 17 bases remaining between them. CDR1 and CDR2 (germline): SGHNT, YENEEA. CDR3 sequence (DNA): TGTGCCAGCAGTAAAAGGAGGGACAGTACCTACGAGCAGTACTTC. Translating gives CASSKRRDSTYEQYF.

The V gene is TRBV5-6, the J gene TRBJ1-1; TRBD1 might be the D (6 bases). The V end was cut by 0 bases, the J end by 3 bases, with 15 bases between. The CDR3 is 16 amino acids. Germline-derived CDR1 and CDR2 are SGHDT and YYEEEE. Here the CDR3 DNA reads TGTGCCAGCAGCTTGGGTTTCAGGGGCCTCTACACTGAAGCTTTCTTT. Amino acids: CASSLGFRGLYTEAFF.

This clone was detected a few times. The CDR3 nucleotides are TGTGCCAGCAGTCACGGAAGGACAGAAGCTAACTATGGCTACACCTTC. As protein: CASSHGRTEANYGYTF. The chain is built from TRBV11-2 and TRBJ1-2; a weak D match, TRBD1 (6 bases). The V and J ends lost 6 bases and 0 bases respectively, with 17 bases between them. Germline V gene data show CDR1 as SGHAT and CDR2 as FQNNGV. The CDR3 extends over 16 amino acids.

The genes are TRBV9 and TRBJ2-7; possible D gene TRBD2, 7 bases. Trimming left V 0 bases short and J 2 bases short, with 9 bases between. CDR1 and CDR2 (germline): SGDLS, YYNGEE. This CDR3 spans 14 amino acids. Here the CDR3 reads CASSVGGGAYEQYF. CDR3 coding DNA: TGTGCCAGCAGCGTAGGAGGGGGGGCCTACGAGCAGTACTTC.

This clone turned up a few times. The J gene is TRBJ2-3, the V gene TRBV7-9, with 15 bases that match TRBD2. The germline V gene encodes CDR1 SEHNR and CDR2 FQNEAQ (reference sequence). The CDR3 extends over 15 amino acids. V was pared by 5 bases and J by 5 bases, with 2 bases of the junction left unmatched. In DNA, the CDR3 is TGTGCCAGCAGCCGGACTAGCGGGGGGGGAGATACGCAGTATTTT. It codes for CASSRTSGGGDTQYF. Supplemented by reference TRBV7-9 and TRBJ2-3, the full variable domain reads DTGVSQNPRHKITKRGQNVTFRCDPISEHNRLYWYRQTLGQGPEFLTYFQNEAQLEKSRLLSDRFSAERPKGSFSTLEIQRTEQGDSAMYLCASSRTSGGGDTQYFGPGTRLTVL.

The chain has TRBV13 and TRBJ2-3; 8 nucleotides align to TRBD2. Germline lookup yields CDR1 PRHDT and CDR2 FYEKMQ (reference sequence). The ends lost 5 bases at V and 6 bases at J; junction bases unmatched: 13. The CDR3 loop spans 16 amino acids. The CDR3 sequence: CASSARTPGGLDTQYF. In DNA form, the CDR3 reads TGTGCCAGCAGCGCACGGACTCCGGGGGGGTTGGATACGCAGTATTTT.

The chain is built from TRBV11-3 and TRBJ2-5; 9 bases map to TRBD2. Trimming cost V 1 base and J 5 bases; bases outside gene matches: 8. There are 16 residues in the CDR3. CDR1 is SGHNT, CDR2 YENEEA, per germline. The CDR3 region is CASSLAAGGGLETQYF. In DNA, the CDR3 is TGTGCCAGCAGCTTAGCCGCGGGGGGGGGCTTGGAGACCCAGTACTTC. The full variable domain, with the rest looked up from reference TRBV11-3 and TRBJ2-5, is EAGVVQSPRYKIIEKKQPVAFWCNPISGHNTLYWYLQNLGQGPELLIRYENEEAVDDSQLPKDRFSAERLKGVDSTLKIQPAELGDSAVYLCASSLAAGGGLETQYFGPGTRLLVL.

The V and J genes are TRBV14 and TRBJ2-3; perhaps TRBD1 as D (6 bases). The CDR3 loop spans 15 amino acids. V lost 0 bases, J lost 0 bases, and 7 bases lay in between. CDR1 and CDR2 (germline): SGHDN, FVKESK. The CDR3 DNA is TGTGCCAGCAGCCAAGAAACAGGGAGCACAGATACGCAGTATTTT. Amino acid sequence: CASSQETGSTDTQYF. Supplemented by reference TRBV14 and TRBJ2-3, the full variable domain reads EAGVTQFPSHSVIEKGQTVTLRCDPISGHDNLYWYRRVMGKEIKFLLHFVKESKQDESGMPNNRFLAERTGGTYSTLKVQPAELEDSGVYFCASSQETGSTDTQYFGPGTRLTVL.

A few counts support this clone. The CDR3 sequence is CASSVDDTYEQYF. Here the CDR3 DNA reads TGTGCCAGCAGCGTCGACGACACCTACGAGCAGTACTTC. The chain is built from TRBV9 and TRBJ2-7; D unclear. This CDR3 region has 13 residues. Germline assignment: CDR1 SGDLS and CDR2 YYNGEE. Deletions cut 2 bases from V and 2 bases from J, with 8 bases between.

This rearrangement joins TRBV5-6 to TRBJ1-2; D is possibly TRBD1 (5 bases). Per germline, CDR1 SGHDT and CDR2 YYEEEE. This CDR3 has 15 amino acids. The V and J ends lost 1 base and 2 bases respectively, with 12 bases between them. The CDR3 sequence is CASSLREEGNYGYTF. The CDR3 nucleotides read TGTGCCAGCAGCTTGCGCGAGGAGGGGAACTATGGCTACACCTTC.

The chain joins TRBV5-1 to TRBJ2-3, with 12 bases fitting TRBD2. V was pared by 0 bases and J by 4 bases, with 3 bases of the junction left unmatched. CDR1 is SGHRS and CDR2 is YFSETQ in the germline V gene. This CDR3 is built from 16 residues. CDR3 sequence: CASSLGLAGGPDTQYF. The CDR3 DNA is TGCGCCAGCAGCTTGGGTCTAGCGGGGGGGCCAGATACGCAGTATTTT.

This clone was seen a few times. J is TRBJ1-1 and V is TRBV5-4; D might be TRBD1 (5 bases). The CDR3 consists of 14 residues. Germline lookup yields CDR1 SGHNT and CDR2 YYREEE (reference sequence). The V end was cut by 4 bases, the J end by 6 bases, with 16 bases between. The CDR3 sequence is CASSQRGAGAEAFF. CDR3 sequence (DNA): TGTGCCAGCAGCCAGCGGGGCGCGGGAGCTGAAGCTTTCTTT.

The rearrangement joins TRBV27 to TRBJ2-6; tentative D call: TRBD1 (5 bases). The CDR3 length is 15 residues. With 5 bases removed from V and 1 base from J, the gap between germline ends came to 9 bases. In germline, CDR1 is MNHEY, CDR2 SMNVEV (reference sequence). DNA for the CDR3: TGTGCCAGCAGTCGACAGCCTTCTGGGGCCAACGTCCTGACTTTC. Translation gives CASSRQPSGANVLTF.

The chain joins TRBV29-1 to TRBJ2-1; D unresolved. V was pared by 4 bases and J by 2 bases, with 9 bases between. CDR3 length equals 13 residues. CDR1 is SQVTM, CDR2 ANQGSEA, per germline. This CDR3 reads CSVVAATYNEQFF. The DNA of the CDR3 is TGCAGCGTTGTGGCCGCCACCTACAATGAGCAGTTCTTC.

Comments on this clone: One end of the junction is discordant with germline, which a read error may explain. The V call is TRBV7-2, the J call TRBJ2-7, with 9 bases that match TRBD1. Germline-derived CDR1 and CDR2 are SGHTA and FQGNSA. CDR3 length: 14 amino acids. The CDR3 here is CASSPTGGSYGQYF. CDR3 nucleotides: TGTGCCAGCAGCCCGACAGGGGGTTCCTACGGGCAGTACTTC.

This clone was seen a single time. This rearrangement joins TRBV4-3 to TRBJ1-2; D remains unclear. This CDR3 is 15 amino acids long. Per germline, CDR1 LGHNA and CDR2 YSLEER. The germline V and J ends were trimmed by 3 bases and 4 bases, with 15 bases remaining between them. The CDR3 DNA follows: TGCGCCAGCAGCCAGTCTTATGCAGGTACCTATGGCTACACCTTC. It is translated as CASSQSYAGTYGYTF.

The V call is TRBV6-5, the J call TRBJ1-5; D might be TRBD1 (6 bases). CDR3 length: 15 amino acids. Trimming removed 6 bases at V and 1 base at J, with 13 bases between. The V gene's germline CDR1 is MNHEY and CDR2 SVGAGI. The CDR3 region has the DNA TGTGCCAGCAGCTCACAGGGACGGAGCAATCAGCCCCAGCATTTT. It codes for CASSSQGRSNQPQHF.

V is TRBV12-2 and J is TRBJ1-6; TRBD1, the D gene given by the table, was not confirmed from the DNA. TRBV12-2 is an annotated pseudogene. This CDR3 contains 15 residues. CDR3: CASRYTRGPSSPLHF. The CDR3 bases are TGTGCAAGTCGCTACACCAGGGGGCCGAGTTCACCCCTCCACTTT.

As regards this clone: The junction and the germline gene differ at one end; a read error may be behind it. The chain joins TRBV6-5 to TRBJ1-1, with unresolved D. The CDR3 length is 15 residues. The germline CDR1 and CDR2 sequences are MNHEY and SVGAGI. The CDR3 DNA is TGTGCCAGCAGTTACGTCGCGGGCGTGAACGCTGAAGCTTTCTTT. Encoded protein: CASSYVAGVNAEAFF.

The chain joins TRBV4-2 to TRBJ1-2; 7 bases map to TRBD1. Germline V gene data show CDR1 as LGHNA and CDR2 as YNFKEQ. This CDR3 has 15 residues. V dropped 3 bases and J dropped 2; count of bases not matched to a gene: 6. The CDR3: CASSQGGRGNYGYTF. Here the CDR3 DNA reads TGTGCCAGCAGCCAGGGAGGCAGGGGGAACTATGGCTACACCTTC.

This clone was counted between two and nine times. The chain couples TRBV5-4 to TRBJ1-1; D call uncertain. Germline V CDR1 and CDR2: SGHNT, YYREEE (reference sequence). The CDR3 totals 12 residues. V lost 5 bases and J lost 8, with 13 bases in between. CDR3 loop: CASRTPDTEAFF. Written as DNA, the CDR3 is TGTGCCAGCAGGACTCCGGATACCGAAGCTTTCTTT.

The rearrangement links TRBV2 to TRBJ2-3, with 11 bases lining up with TRBD2. The germline V gene has CDR1 SNHLY and CDR2 FYNNEI. With V trimmed by 10 bases and J by 5 bases, 11 bases remained unmatched. This CDR3 spans 15 amino acids. The CDR3 spells CAIEIAGGPGDTQYF. The CDR3 nucleotides are TGTGCCATCGAGATAGCGGGGGGGCCGGGAGATACGCAGTATTTT.

V is TRBV4-2 and J is TRBJ1-3; a possible D gene is TRBD1 (5 bases). Germline V lookup: CDR1 LGHNA, CDR2 YNFKEQ. V dropped 3 bases and J dropped 4 bases, with 16 bases sitting between them. CDR3 length: 16 amino acids. Written as DNA, the CDR3 is TGTGCCAGCAGCCAGTCCCCAACAGGCCGGGGAAACACCATATATTTT. It is translated as CASSQSPTGRGNTIYF.